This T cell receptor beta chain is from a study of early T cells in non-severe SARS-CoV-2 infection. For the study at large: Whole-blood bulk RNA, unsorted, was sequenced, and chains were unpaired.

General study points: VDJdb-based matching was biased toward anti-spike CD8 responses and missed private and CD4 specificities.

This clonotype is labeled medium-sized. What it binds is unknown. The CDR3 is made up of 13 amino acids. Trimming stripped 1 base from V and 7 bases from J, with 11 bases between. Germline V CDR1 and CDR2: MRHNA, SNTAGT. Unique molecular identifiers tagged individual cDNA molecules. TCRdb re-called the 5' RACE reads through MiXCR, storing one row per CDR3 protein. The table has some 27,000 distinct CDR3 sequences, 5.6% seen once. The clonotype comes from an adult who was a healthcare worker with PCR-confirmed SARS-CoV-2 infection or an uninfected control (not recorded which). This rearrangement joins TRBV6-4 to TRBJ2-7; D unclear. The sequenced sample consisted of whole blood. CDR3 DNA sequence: TGTGCCAGCAGTGACTTGAGGCAGAATGAGCAGTACTTC. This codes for CASSDLRQNEQYF.